These T cell receptor beta chains were read from a single sample in a study of technical replicates of blood from a few donors. Sequencing was performed with immunoSEQ multiplex PCR; in TCRdb, only in-frame clones are kept and a portion is missing. The table shows over 75,000 clones, with 95% to 98% occurring only once. Sequencing used T cells isolated from PBMCs. The receptors stem from a human donor in good health. The conserved cysteine and the conserved F or W are not part of the CDR3 here. The order of the fields is V gene, clone size, J gene, CDR3 protein. A row's size may be missing; if present it is once, few, many or a size class.

TRBV18	NA	TRBJ2-7	ASSPRRASGTLEQY
TRBV6-5	NA	TRBJ1-5	ASSSDNSNQPQH
TRBV28	once	TRBJ1-1	ASSTIGTANTEAF
TRBV7-3	NA	TRBJ2-3	ASSLSPSRRGTTDTQY
TRBV7-9	NA	TRBJ1-2	ASSPPSGGYT
TRBV5-1	NA	TRBJ1-4	ASSLGDSSNEKLF
TRBV6-1	NA	TRBJ2-7	ASQAGLAYEQY
TRBV18	NA	TRBJ2-7	ASSPLTGSYEQY
TRBV5-1	NA	TRBJ2-7	ASSLEPNKSAYEQY
TRBV11-3	NA	TRBJ2-7	ASSLDLRGSYEQY
TRBV19	NA	TRBJ1-1	ASSITGVMNTEAF
TRBV5-6	NA	TRBJ2-3	ASSQNPGNTDTQY
TRBV19	NA	TRBJ2-1	ASSIDRGLYNEQF
TRBV18	once	TRBJ2-2	ASSPVGTNTGELF
TRBV19	NA	TRBJ1-5	ASSTLGSYQPQH
TRBV5-1	NA	TRBJ1-6	ASSLAGTDNSPLH
TRBV6-5	NA	TRBJ1-3	ASSYSTGSSGNTIY
TRBV4-1	NA	TRBJ1-1	ASSQVTAGFDTEAF
TRBV28	once	TRBJ2-3	ASSLVSGITDTQY
TRBV6-5	NA	TRBJ1-2	ASSSGFYGYT